Listed below are T cell receptor beta chains from one sample, sequenced in a study of blood T cell repertoires in COVID-19. Some clones are missing from TCRdb's copy, which holds only in-frame ones; the method was immunoSEQ multiplex PCR. The repertoire holds 25,000 to 35,000 clones, with around 85% as singletons. The sample consisted of peripheral blood. Every receptor here comes from a woman in her sixties or seventies with acute or convalescent COVID-19. CDR3s include the opening cysteine and the closing phenylalanine or tryptophan. The D gene is left open where the match is weak. Rows give clone size only sometimes, using once, few, many, or a class for an expanded clone.

v_gene: TRBV9; d_gene: -; abundance: -; j_gene: TRBJ1-3; CDR3aa: CASSVVGVGNTIYF; CDR3nt: TGTGCCAGCAGCGTAGTAGGGGTTGGAAACACCATATATTTT
v_gene: TRBV3-1/TRBV3-2; d_gene: -; abundance: -; j_gene: TRBJ1-2; CDR3aa: CASSLSVSGYTF; CDR3nt: TGTGCCAGCAGCCTAAGCGTCTCTGGCTACACCTTC
v_gene: TRBV19; d_gene: TRBD2; abundance: -; j_gene: TRBJ2-2; CDR3aa: CASSIPQRGGQTGELFF; CDR3nt: TGTGCCAGTAGTATACCCCAGCGGGGGGGCCAAACCGGGGAGCTGTTTTTT
v_gene: TRBV5-5; d_gene: -; abundance: -; j_gene: TRBJ2-7; CDR3aa: CASSLLGGMQGIYEQYF; CDR3nt: TGTGCCAGCAGCTTGCTGGGTGGGATGCAGGGCATCTACGAGCAGTACTTC
v_gene: TRBV5-1; d_gene: TRBD2; abundance: -; j_gene: TRBJ2-2; CDR3aa: CAVSGGVTGELFF; CDR3nt: TGCGCTGTCAGCGGGGGAGTCACCGGGGAGCTGTTTTTT
v_gene: TRBV5-1; d_gene: TRBD1; abundance: -; j_gene: TRBJ2-7; CDR3aa: CASSLKQGAGEQYF; CDR3nt: TGCGCCAGCAGCTTAAAACAGGGGGCAGGCGAGCAGTACTTC
v_gene: TRBV25-1; d_gene: -; abundance: -; j_gene: TRBJ1-2; CDR3aa: CASSEWEGTYGYTF; CDR3nt: TGTGCCAGCAGTGAATGGGAGGGAACCTATGGCTACACCTTC
v_gene: TRBV5-6; d_gene: -; abundance: -; j_gene: TRBJ1-6; CDR3aa: CASSLGHRVTYNSPLHF; CDR3nt: TGTGCCAGCAGCTTGGGCCACAGGGTCACCTATAATTCACCCCTCCACTTT
v_gene: TRBV4-2; d_gene: -; abundance: -; j_gene: TRBJ1-5; CDR3aa: CASSQNSYSNQPQHF; CDR3nt: TGTGCCAGCAGCCAAAACAGTTATAGCAATCAGCCCCAGCATTTT
v_gene: TRBV7-2; d_gene: -; abundance: -; j_gene: TRBJ1-5; CDR3aa: CASSLEFRGQPQHF; CDR3nt: TGTGCCAGCAGCTTAGAGTTCAGGGGCCAGCCCCAGCATTTT
v_gene: TRBV11-2; d_gene: -; abundance: -; j_gene: TRBJ2-5; CDR3aa: CASSSYDTQYF; CDR3nt: TGTGCCAGCAGCTCCTACGATACCCAGTACTTC
v_gene: TRBV19; d_gene: TRBD1; abundance: -; j_gene: TRBJ1-6; CDR3aa: CASSFTGDYSPLHF; CDR3nt: TGTGCCAGTAGTTTCACAGGGGACTATTCACCCCTCCACTTT
v_gene: TRBV3-1/TRBV3-2; d_gene: -; abundance: -; j_gene: TRBJ2-7; CDR3aa: CASSQVAAGASYEQYF; CDR3nt: TGTGCCAGCAGCCAAGTGGCCGCGGGGGCGTCCTACGAGCAGTACTTC
v_gene: TRBV6-5; d_gene: -; abundance: once; j_gene: TRBJ1-2; CDR3aa: CASSPQGYGYTF; CDR3nt: TGTGCCAGCAGCCCCCAGGGTTATGGCTACACCTTC
v_gene: TRBV4-1; d_gene: TRBD2; abundance: -; j_gene: TRBJ2-2; CDR3aa: CASSQAVTSGGSTGELFF; CDR3nt: TGCGCCAGCAGCCAGGCCGTCACGAGCGGGGGGTCGACCGGGGAGCTGTTTTTT
v_gene: TRBV24-1; d_gene: -; abundance: -; j_gene: TRBJ2-1; CDR3aa: CATSDDRGPYNEQFF; CDR3nt: TGTGCCACCAGTGATGATAGGGGCCCGTACAATGAGCAGTTCTTC
v_gene: TRBV7-8; d_gene: -; abundance: -; j_gene: TRBJ2-7; CDR3aa: CASSHSYEQYF; CDR3nt: TGTGCCAGCAGCCACAGCTACGAGCAGTACTTC
v_gene: TRBV3-1/TRBV3-2; d_gene: TRBD1; abundance: once; j_gene: TRBJ1-1; CDR3aa: CASSLWDRRAFF; CDR3nt: TGTGCCAGCAGCCTTTGGGACAGGCGAGCTTTCTTT
v_gene: TRBV3-1/TRBV3-2; d_gene: -; abundance: -; j_gene: TRBJ1-1; CDR3aa: CASSRNYLGDTEAFF; CDR3nt: TGTGCCAGCAGCCGAAATTATTTAGGGGACACTGAAGCTTTCTTT
v_gene: TRBV10-3; d_gene: -; abundance: -; j_gene: TRBJ1-1; CDR3aa: CAIRRDTEAFF; CDR3nt: TGTGCCATCAGGCGGGACACTGAAGCTTTCTTT
v_gene: TRBV7-9; d_gene: -; abundance: few; j_gene: TRBJ2-3; CDR3aa: CASSLAGVSTDTQYF; CDR3nt: TGTGCCAGCAGCTTAGCAGGGGTTAGCACAGATACGCAGTATTTT
v_gene: TRBV29-1; d_gene: TRBD1; abundance: -; j_gene: TRBJ2-7; CDR3aa: CSGRDSVHEQYF; CDR3nt: TGCAGCGGCAGGGACAGCGTCCACGAGCAGTACTTC
v_gene: TRBV27; d_gene: TRBD1; abundance: -; j_gene: TRBJ1-2; CDR3aa: CASSPLPTAGGNGYTF; CDR3nt: TGTGCCAGCAGTCCCTTGCCCACGGCAGGGGGTAATGGCTACACCTTC
v_gene: TRBV5-1; d_gene: -; abundance: -; j_gene: TRBJ2-5; CDR3aa: CASSPQGFSGETQYF; CDR3nt: TGCGCCAGCAGCCCGCAGGGGTTTAGTGGCGAGACCCAGTACTTC
v_gene: TRBV5-4; d_gene: -; abundance: -; j_gene: TRBJ1-2; CDR3aa: CASSFRIGGGEGYTF; CDR3nt: TGTGCCAGCAGCTTTAGAATAGGGGGGGGCGAAGGCTACACCTTC
v_gene: TRBV7-9; d_gene: -; abundance: few; j_gene: TRBJ1-5; CDR3aa: CASSPRTVIQPQHF; CDR3nt: TGTGCCAGCAGCCCCCGGACAGTAATCCAGCCCCAGCATTTT
v_gene: TRBV7-9; d_gene: TRBD1; abundance: -; j_gene: TRBJ1-2; CDR3aa: CASSTSRGPVFGYTF; CDR3nt: TGTGCCAGCAGCACCTCTAGGGGGCCTGTATTTGGCTACACCTTC
v_gene: TRBV9; d_gene: TRBD2; abundance: -; j_gene: TRBJ2-3; CDR3aa: CASSAVTSGGPTDTQYF; CDR3nt: TGTGCCAGCAGCGCGGTCACTAGCGGGGGGCCCACAGATACGCAGTATTTT
v_gene: TRBV7-6; d_gene: TRBD1; abundance: -; j_gene: TRBJ1-1; CDR3aa: CASSLAGTGMSEAFF; CDR3nt: TGTGCCAGCAGCTTAGCCGGGACAGGGATGTCTGAAGCTTTCTTT
v_gene: TRBV7-8; d_gene: TRBD2; abundance: -; j_gene: TRBJ2-7; CDR3aa: CASSRGDPSSYEQYF; CDR3nt: TGTGCCAGCAGTCGGGGGGATCCGAGCTCCTACGAGCAGTACTTC
v_gene: TRBV7-6; d_gene: TRBD1; abundance: -; j_gene: TRBJ1-6; CDR3aa: CASSLARDRAQNSPLHF; CDR3nt: TGTGCCAGCAGCTTAGCCCGGGACAGGGCCCAAAATTCACCCCTCCACTTT
v_gene: TRBV5-1; d_gene: -; abundance: -; j_gene: TRBJ2-5; CDR3aa: CASGREAQETQYF; CDR3nt: TGCGCCAGCGGCAGGGAAGCCCAAGAGACCCAGTACTTC
v_gene: TRBV2; d_gene: -; abundance: -; j_gene: TRBJ1-2; CDR3aa: CASSADSLLGGYTF; CDR3nt: TGTGCCAGCAGTGCTGACAGCCTCCTAGGAGGCTACACCTTC
v_gene: TRBV7-9; d_gene: TRBD1; abundance: -; j_gene: TRBJ2-1; CDR3aa: CASSSRQGAYNEQFF; CDR3nt: TGTGCCAGCAGCTCGCGACAGGGGGCTTACAATGAGCAGTTCTTC
v_gene: TRBV5-4; d_gene: -; abundance: -; j_gene: TRBJ1-3; CDR3aa: CASSLGGVSSGNTIYF; CDR3nt: TGTGCCAGCAGCTTGGGGGGGGTGAGCTCTGGAAACACCATATATTTT
v_gene: TRBV30; d_gene: TRBD2; abundance: -; j_gene: TRBJ2-1; CDR3aa: CACPAGTSGGGYNEQFF; CDR3nt: TGTGCCTGTCCCGCTGGGACTAGCGGGGGGGGCTACAATGAGCAGTTCTTC
v_gene: TRBV5-6; d_gene: -; abundance: -; j_gene: TRBJ1-5; CDR3aa: CASSWGGRSNQPQHF; CDR3nt: TGTGCCAGCAGCTGGGGGGGCCGGAGCAATCAGCCCCAGCATTTT
v_gene: TRBV6-5; d_gene: -; abundance: -; j_gene: TRBJ2-7; CDR3aa: CASRYGQGRYEQYF; CDR3nt: TGTGCCAGCAGGTACGGTCAGGGTCGATACGAGCAGTACTTC
v_gene: TRBV7-2; d_gene: -; abundance: -; j_gene: TRBJ2-7; CDR3aa: CASSLDSNSYEQYF; CDR3nt: TGTGCCAGCAGCTTAGACAGCAACTCCTACGAGCAGTACTTC
v_gene: TRBV10-2; d_gene: -; abundance: -; j_gene: TRBJ2-7; CDR3aa: CASRRREQQYF; CDR3nt: TGCGCCAGCAGGAGGAGGGAGCAGCAGTACTTC
v_gene: TRBV5-1; d_gene: TRBD1; abundance: few; j_gene: TRBJ1-1; CDR3aa: CASSYGDRSRSGTEAFF; CDR3nt: TGCGCCAGCAGCTACGGGGACAGGAGTAGGTCGGGGACTGAAGCTTTCTTT